Given below is one T cell receptor beta chain in context. This sample was included in a study of blood T cell repertoires in COVID-19. Study overall: Spain, Italy and the United States supplied samples that represented acute and convalescent COVID-19. T cells, B-cell-depleted T cells, or PBMCs supplied cDNA or gDNA.

Clones were read by immunoSEQ multiplex PCR, and TCRdb kept only the in-frame ones, dropping some. The sample yields roughly 140,000 clones, around 87% seen once. Source material: peripheral blood. The sequence came from a woman aged 60-70 years with active or convalescent COVID-19.

CDR3 in amino acids: CASSSGRGLVATDTQYF. The CDR3 bases are TGTGCCAGCAGTTCGGGTAGGGGACTAGTGGCCACAGATACGCAGTATTTT. V usage is TRBV6-2 or TRBV6-3 and J usage is TRBJ2-3, with TRBD2 matching over 8 bases. The CDR3 contains 17 residues. V lost 4 bases, J lost 2 bases, and 11 bases stayed unmatched. Germline lookup yields CDR1 MNHEY and CDR2 SVGEGT.